A selection of T cell receptor beta chains follows, all from one sample in a study of T cells after yellow fever vaccination. MiXCR was run by TCRdb on the 5' RACE reads, yielding one entry per CDR3 protein. This sample yields 500,000 to 700,000 distinct CDR3 sequences, of which around 21% are seen a single time; roughly an eighth belongs to the top ten. Sample: PBMCs, taken 15 days after the yellow fever booster vaccination. These TCRs come from a man aged 30-40 years who received the YFV17D yellow fever vaccine. The CDR3 runs from the conserved cysteine through the conserved F or W. The D gene is left open where the match is weak. Not all rows give a size; the values are once, few, many and, for expanded clones, a class.

v_call	clone_size	cdr3_length	d_call	j_call	cdr3_nt	cdr3_aa
TRBV10-3	few	15	.	TRBJ1-5	TGTGCCATCAGCGGGACGGATGGTAGCAATCAGCCCCAGCATTTT	CAISGTDGSNQPQHF
TRBV7-9	few	13	.	TRBJ1-2	TGTGCCAGCAGCGTAGGGACCGGCTATGGCTACACCTTC	CASSVGTGYGYTF
TRBV28	.	17	.	TRBJ1-1	TGTGCCAGCAGTTTCACCTTGGGTGGGGGTAAGGGGGCTGAAGCTTTCTTT	CASSFTLGGGKGAEAFF
TRBV12-3/TRBV12-4	few	14	.	TRBJ2-7	TGTGCCAGCAGTTTGAGGGGGTCCCGCTACGAGCAGTACTTC	CASSLRGSRYEQYF
TRBV15	.	13	.	TRBJ2-3	TGTGCCACCAGACGGGCGGGCACAGATACGCAGTATTTT	CATRRAGTDTQYF
TRBV28	few	16	.	TRBJ2-7	TGTGCCAGCAGTTTTTCCCTCTTCGGCCTGTCCTACGAGCAGTACTTC	CASSFSLFGLSYEQYF
TRBV7-2	few	13	TRBD2	TRBJ2-1	TGTGCCAGCAGCCTCGGGACTAGCGGGGGGGGGTTCTTC	CASSLGTSGGGFF
TRBV27	.	15	TRBD2	TRBJ2-3	TGTGCCAGCAGTTCACTAGCGGGAGGAGTAGATACGCAGTATTTT	CASSSLAGGVDTQYF
TRBV20-1	few	13	.	TRBJ1-6	TGCAGTGCTAGTTTAGTGGCGAATTCACCCCTCCACTTT	CSASLVANSPLHF
TRBV6-1	few	15	TRBD1	TRBJ1-1	TGTGCCAGCAGTACCCGGGACAGGGTTGACACTGAAGCTTTCTTT	CASSTRDRVDTEAFF
TRBV7-2	.	14	.	TRBJ2-4	TGTGCCAGCAGCTCCCAGGGGGCCAAAAACATTCAGTACTTC	CASSSQGAKNIQYF
TRBV7-9	few	12	.	TRBJ2-7	TGTGCCAGCAGCCGAACAACTTACGAGCAGTACTTC	CASSRTTYEQYF
TRBV6-5	few	14	TRBD2	TRBJ2-7	TGTGCCAGCAGTTCCGGGACTAGCGGGAGAGAGCAGTACTTC	CASSSGTSGREQYF
TRBV7-2	few	15	TRBD2	TRBJ2-3	TGTGCCAGCAGCTTACGAGCGGGGAGGTGGGATACGCAGTATTTT	CASSLRAGRWDTQYF
TRBV20-1	.	14	TRBD1	TRBJ1-1	TGCAGTGCTAGAGGGGAGGGGGCGAACACTGAAGCTTTCTTT	CSARGEGANTEAFF
TRBV9	.	14	.	TRBJ2-7	TGTGCCAGCAGCGTAGGGGGGGTTCTTGACGAGCAGTACTTC	CASSVGGVLDEQYF
TRBV28	few	15	TRBD2	TRBJ2-3	TGTGCCAGCAGTGAACTAGCGGGAGTAACAGATACGCAGTATTTT	CASSELAGVTDTQYF
TRBV7-2	.	15	.	TRBJ2-5	TGTGCCAGCAGCCCCTACCGCCAAGGGTCAGAGACCCAGTACTTC	CASSPYRQGSETQYF
TRBV12-3/TRBV12-4	many	14	TRBD2	TRBJ2-1	TGTGCCAGCAGTTTGCTAGCGGGAGGTCTTGAGCAGTTCTTC	CASSLLAGGLEQFF
TRBV5-5	.	16	TRBD1	TRBJ1-3	TGTGCCAGCAACGGACAGGGGCCGAGCTCTGGAAACACCATATATTTT	CASNGQGPSSGNTIYF
TRBV30	few	16	TRBD1	TRBJ1-6	TGTGCCTGGAGCTCCCCGCCGGGGACAGGAGGTTCACCCCTCCACTTT	CAWSSPPGTGGSPLHF
TRBV21-1	few	14	.	TRBJ2-1	TGTGCCAGCAGCAAAATTCTCGGGGGGCGTGAGCAGTTCTTC	CASSKILGGREQFF
TRBV6-1	.	17	TRBD1	TRBJ2-6	TGTGCCAGCAGCTCCGGGACAGGTTACTCTGGGGCCAACGTCCTGACTTTC	CASSSGTGYSGANVLTF
TRBV6-5	.	13	.	TRBJ1-5	TGTGCCAGCAGTCCTAGCCTCAGGCAGCCCCAGCATTTT	CASSPSLRQPQHF
TRBV5-1	few	15	TRBD2	TRBJ2-3	TGCGCCAGCAGCCTCTATAGCGGGAACACAGATACGCAGTATTTT	CASSLYSGNTDTQYF
TRBV6-6	.	12	.	TRBJ2-7	TGTGCCAGCAGCCCCCTCCAGGCCGAGCAGTACTTC	CASSPLQAEQYF
TRBV5-1	few	16	.	TRBJ2-5	TGCGCCAGCAGCTTGGGGTATAACCCCGGCGATGGGACCCAGTACTTC	CASSLGYNPGDGTQYF
TRBV10-3	few	14	.	TRBJ1-2	TGTGCCATCAGCGGAGAGACAGGATACTATGGCTACACCTTC	CAISGETGYYGYTF
TRBV5-1	once	16	TRBD1	TRBJ2-2	TGCGCCAGCATCTTGGGTCGAAGACAGGGGGTCGGGGAGCTGTTTTTT	CASILGRRQGVGELFF
TRBV12-3/TRBV12-4	few	15	TRBD2	TRBJ2-1	TGTGCCAGCAACCTCTATAGCGGGAGGGATAATGAGCAGTTCTTC	CASNLYSGRDNEQFF
TRBV12-3/TRBV12-4	few	14	.	TRBJ1-4	TGTGCCAGCAGCCAGGGCAGGCCGGGTGAAAAACTGTTTTTT	CASSQGRPGEKLFF
TRBV15	.	15	TRBD1	TRBJ2-7	TGTGCCACCAGCAGAACCGGGACAGAATCCTACGAGCAGTACTTC	CATSRTGTESYEQYF
TRBV5-1	.	14	.	TRBJ2-6	TGCGCCAGCAGCTTGGGCCAGGGGGCCAACGTCCTGACTTTC	CASSLGQGANVLTF
TRBV30	.	15	.	TRBJ2-7	TGTGCCTGGGCTACTACTCTGGGGGGGCGCCCCGAGCAGTACTTC	CAWATTLGGRPEQYF
TRBV12-3/TRBV12-4	few	15	TRBD2	TRBJ2-1	TGTGCCAGCAGTTTAGCTAGCGGGGATGGGAATGAGCAGTTCTTC	CASSLASGDGNEQFF
TRBV10-3	.	17	TRBD1	TRBJ1-4	TGTGCCATCAGTGGGGACAGGCTTATAGGGAAAAATGAAAAACTGTTTTTT	CAISGDRLIGKNEKLFF
TRBV29-1	.	13	TRBD2	TRBJ2-7	TGCAGCGTGGACCTCGGGGGGAGGGTCGAGCAGTACTTC	CSVDLGGRVEQYF
TRBV5-1	many	15	TRBD2	TRBJ2-3	TGCGCCAGCAGCTTGAACGGACTAGCGGGAGAGTCGCAGTATTTT	CASSLNGLAGESQYF
TRBV7-2	few	14	.	TRBJ2-1	TGTGCCAGCAGGACCGGGTCTCCTGGGGATGAGCAGTTCTTC	CASRTGSPGDEQFF
TRBV24-1	few	13	.	TRBJ2-5	TGTGCCACCAGCGAGCGCGCAGGAGAGGCCCAGTACTTC	CATSERAGEAQYF